Shown below are 21 T cell receptor beta chains from a single sample sequenced in a study of blood T cells in healthy people across ages. The second PCR ran roughly 7 to 12 cycles with a sample-barcoded 5' primer and J-beta primers. TCRdb re-called the 5' RACE reads with MiXCR, one entry per CDR3 protein. This sample yields 1 million or so distinct CDR3 sequences, of which 20% to 25% are seen a single time; about 0.69% belongs to the top ten. These data also formed part of another study, on T cells of mothers and their children.

The source material was blood. The receptors come from a girl under 10 years old in good health.

The chain has TRBV12-3 or TRBV12-4 and TRBJ2-3; 7 nucleotides match TRBD2. The CDR3 sequence is 11 residues long. Losses at the gene ends were 5 bases for V and 10 bases for J; bases not matched to a gene: 3. CDR3 sequence: CASSIGLAQYF. The CDR3 coding sequence is TGTGCCAGCAGTATCGGACTAGCGCAGTATTTT.

V is TRBV7-9 and J is TRBJ2-5; 10 bases align to TRBD2. Germline-derived CDR1 and CDR2 are SEHNR and FQNEAQ (reference sequence). This CDR3 has 15 amino acids. Trimming removed 3 bases from V and 1 base from J; junction bases left unmatched: 2. The CDR3 coding sequence is TGTGCCAGCAGCTTTAGCGGGGGGCCCCAAGAGACCCAGTACTTC. Translated, it gives CASSFSGGPQETQYF.

The gene calls are TRBV28 and TRBJ2-5; 10 bases are shared with TRBD2. There are 16 residues in the CDR3. Germline V gene lookup returns CDR1 MDHEN and CDR2 SYDVKM. The junction had 11 bases not matched to a gene; V was cut back by 9 bases and J by 1 base. The CDR3 protein is CASSYSGRNFQETQYF. CDR3 coding DNA: TGTGCCAGTAGCTATAGCGGGAGGAACTTCCAAGAGACCCAGTACTTC. The complete variable domain, with remaining parts taken from reference TRBV28 and TRBJ2-5, reads DVKVTQSSRYLVKRTGEKVFLECVQDMDHENMFWYRQDPGLGLRLIYFSYDVKMKEKGDIPEGYSVSREKKERFSLILESASTNQTSMYLCASSYSGRNFQETQYFGPGTRLLVL.

The table lists this clonotype with a few counts. The J gene is TRBJ2-5, the V gene TRBV4-1, with D perhaps TRBD2 (6 bases). The CDR3 length is 15 residues. V lost 5 bases and J 4 bases, leaving 17 bases between the germline ends. The germline CDR1 and CDR2 sequences are MGHRA and YSYEKL. CDR3 DNA sequence: TGCGCCAGCAGCAACACTAGCCCGGGCACAGAGACCCAGTACTTC. Encoded protein: CASSNTSPGTETQYF.

The chain combines TRBV6-2 or TRBV6-3 with TRBJ2-4, with D tentatively TRBD1 or TRBD2 (5 bases each). The CDR3 loop spans 16 amino acids. V was shortened by 4 bases and J by 3 bases, with 16 bases between the two germline ends. Per germline, CDR1 MNHEY and CDR2 SVGEGT. CDR3 in DNA: TGTGCCAGCAGTTTAGGGGACCTGAGATTCAAAAACATTCAGTACTTC. Encoded protein: CASSLGDLRFKNIQYF.

V is TRBV27 and J is TRBJ1-2; D may be TRBD1 (5 bases). Germline V gene sequence: CDR1 MNHEY, CDR2 SMNVEV (reference sequence). The CDR3 sequence is 12 residues long. V was trimmed by 9 bases and J by 4 bases, leaving 12 bases between them. The CDR3 DNA is TGTGCCAGTGGGGGGGAACGCTATGGCTACACCTTC. This codes for CASGGERYGYTF.

The CDR3 region has the DNA TGTGCCACCAGTGCCCGTAGACAGCGAAGGGTCTACGAGCAGTACTTC. Its protein is CATSARRQRRVYEQYF. This chain joins TRBV24-1 and TRBJ2-7, with a tentative D call TRBD1 (5 bases). The CDR3 is 16 amino acids. Trimming left V 5 bases short and J 3 bases short, with 19 bases between. The germline CDR1 and CDR2 sequences are KGHDR and SFDVKD.

This chain links TRBV20-1 with TRBJ2-1; 8 bases line up with TRBD1. V lost 6 bases, J lost 4 bases, and 17 bases stayed unmatched. The CDR3 spans 17 residues. Germline V gene data show CDR1 as DFQATT and CDR2 as SNEGSKA (reference sequence). CDR3 sequence reads: CSATGTGIQSIYNEQFF. The CDR3 nucleotides read TGCAGTGCCACTGGGACAGGTATTCAGTCTATATACAATGAGCAGTTCTTC.

A few counts support this clonotype. The chain has TRBV28 and TRBJ2-7, with a possible D match to TRBD2 (6 bases). The germline V gene has CDR1 MDHEN and CDR2 SYDVKM. Trimming took 6 bases from V and 7 from J, leaving 22 bases between them. This CDR3 has 15 amino acids. CDR3 DNA sequence: TGTGCCAGCAGCCCAGGCGGGGAGACCTACGGGGAGCAGTACTTC. Amino acid sequence: CASSPGGETYGEQYF.

The chain combines TRBV9 with TRBJ2-2, with D possibly matching TRBD1 (5 bases). Per the germline V gene, CDR1 is SGDLS and CDR2 is YYNGEE. Trimming took 4 bases from V and 7 from J, leaving 17 bases between them. There are 15 residues in the CDR3. The CDR3 coding sequence is TGTGCCAGCAGCAATGTAGGGGTTAAGAACGGGGAGCTGTTTTTT. Its translation is CASSNVGVKNGELFF.

This clonotype was recorded a few times. CDR3 residues: CASSQVWDGTGELFF. CDR3 coding DNA: TGTGCCAGCAGCCAAGTTTGGGACGGAACCGGGGAGCTGTTTTTT. V is TRBV4-2 and J is TRBJ2-2; TRBD1 or TRBD2 may be the D gene (5 bases each). This CDR3 has 15 residues. CDR1 and CDR2 (germline): LGHNA, YNFKEQ. The V and J ends lost 1 base and 5 bases respectively, with 11 bases between them.

The gene calls are TRBV6-1 and TRBJ2-5; 7 bases agree with TRBD2. V dropped 9 bases and J dropped 2; count of bases not matched to a gene: 9. Germline values: CDR1 MNHNS, CDR2 SASEGT. The CDR3 covers 14 residues. In DNA form, the CDR3 reads TGTGCCAGTTCCATTTGGCGGGGGCAAGAGACCCAGTACTTC. This translates into CASSIWRGQETQYF.

This clonotype was found a few times. The rearrangement joins TRBV20-1 to TRBJ2-3; no reliable D call. Germline CDR1 reads DFQATT; CDR2 reads SNEGSKA (reference sequence). The CDR3 is 13 residues long. Trimming pared 3 bases from V and 1 base from J, leaving 8 bases between. This CDR3 reads CSARIAGTDTQYF. In nucleotides, the CDR3 is TGCAGTGCTAGGATAGCTGGCACAGATACGCAGTATTTT.

This clonotype was counted between two and nine times. This sequence joins TRBV5-1 and TRBJ2-7; possible D gene TRBD2, 6 bases. This CDR3 contains 15 residues. The V gene lost 2 bases and the J gene lost 4 bases, with 16 bases spanning the gap. The germline gives CDR1 SGHRS, CDR2 YFSETQ. The CDR3 loop reads CASSLSSVNPYEQYF. The CDR3 region has the DNA TGCGCCAGCAGCTTATCTAGCGTCAATCCTTACGAGCAGTACTTC.

This clonotype was seen a handful of times. This rearrangement joins TRBV6-2 or TRBV6-3 to TRBJ2-5; weak D call: TRBD1 (6 bases). CDR1 and CDR2 from the germline V gene are MNHEY and SVGEGT. V lost 5 bases to trimming and J lost 3 bases, with 16 bases between them. The CDR3 has 15 amino acids. CDR3 in DNA: TGTGCCAGCAGTCCGGCAGGGGAAGTGGAAGAGACCCAGTACTTC. Encoded protein: CASSPAGEVEETQYF.

This sequence joins TRBV29-1 and TRBJ1-2; 8 bases fit TRBD1. The CDR3 runs to 11 residues. V lost 6 bases to trimming and J lost 6 bases; unmatched junction nucleotides: 3. From germline, CDR1 is SQVTM and CDR2 ANQGSEA. The CDR3 region has the DNA TGCAGCGTGGGACAGGCTGATGGCTACACCTTC. The encoded protein is CSVGQADGYTF.

The V call is TRBV7-2, the J call TRBJ2-1; TRBD2 matches at 13 bases. The DNA end lines up better with TRBJ2-7; the J call may be wrong. The CDR3 is 18 residues long. Germline V gives CDR1 SGHTA, CDR2 FQGNSA. CDR3: CASSLGPPTSGGSYEQYF. CDR3 coding DNA: TGTGCCAGCAGCTTAGGCCCGCCGACTAGCGGGGGGTCCTACGAGCAGTACTTC.

A word on this clonotype: The junction and the germline gene differ at one end; a read error may be behind it. The chain recombines TRBV28 with TRBJ2-3; perhaps TRBD2 as D (5 bases). CDR1 MDHEN and CDR2 SYDVKM come from the germline V gene. The CDR3 totals 14 residues. This chain's CDR3 is CASSFRASRDTQYF. The CDR3 region has the DNA TGTGCCAGCAGTTTTCGAGCTAGCAGAGATACGCAGTATTTT.

The genes are TRBV7-2 and TRBJ2-7; TRBD1 matches 10 bases. This CDR3 contains 15 residues. Trimming removed 2 bases from V and 6 bases from J; junction bases left unmatched: 7. Germline CDR1 SGHTA, CDR2 FQGNSA. CDR3 amino acids: CASSLLDRGFGEQYF. The DNA of the CDR3 is TGTGCCAGCAGCTTATTGGACAGGGGGTTCGGCGAGCAGTACTTC.

The chain employs TRBV27 and TRBJ2-7; TRBD1 might be the D (5 bases). CDR1 MNHEY and CDR2 SMNVEV come from the germline V gene (reference sequence). The CDR3 is 15 residues long. V was pared by 3 bases and J by 4 bases, with 16 bases between. CDR3 loop: CASSFETGSLYEQYF. As DNA, the CDR3 is TGTGCCAGCAGTTTTGAAACAGGATCTTTGTACGAGCAGTACTTC.

The chain combines TRBV5-1 with TRBJ2-7, with D unresolved. The CDR3 is 14 residues long. Trimming removed 2 bases from V and 5 bases from J, with 14 bases in between. Germline-derived CDR1 and CDR2 are SGHRS and YFSETQ. The CDR3 here is CASSFGQESDEQYF. CDR3 coding DNA: TGCGCCAGCAGCTTCGGGCAGGAGAGCGACGAGCAGTACTTC. The whole variable domain, filled in from reference TRBV5-1 and TRBJ2-7, reads KAGVTQTPRYLIKTRGQQVTLSCSPISGHRSVSWYQQTPGQGLQFLFEYFSETQRNKGNFPGRFSGRQFSNSRSEMNVSTLELGDSALYLCASSFGQESDEQYFGPGTRLTVT.